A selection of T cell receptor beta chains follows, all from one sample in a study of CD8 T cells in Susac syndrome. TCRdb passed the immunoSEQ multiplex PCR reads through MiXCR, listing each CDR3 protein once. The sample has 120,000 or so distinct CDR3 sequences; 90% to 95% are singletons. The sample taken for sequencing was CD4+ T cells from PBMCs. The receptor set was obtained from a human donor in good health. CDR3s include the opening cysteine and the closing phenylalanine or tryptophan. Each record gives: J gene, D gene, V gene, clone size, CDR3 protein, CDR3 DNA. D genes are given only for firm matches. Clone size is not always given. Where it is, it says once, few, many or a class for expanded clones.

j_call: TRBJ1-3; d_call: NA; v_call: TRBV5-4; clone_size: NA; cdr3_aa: CASSLDGLLSGNTIYF; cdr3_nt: TGTGCCAGCAGCTTGGACGGCCTGCTCTCTGGAAACACCATATATTTT
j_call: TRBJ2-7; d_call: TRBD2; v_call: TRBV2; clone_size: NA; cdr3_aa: CASKRDFSYEQYF; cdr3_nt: TGTGCCAGCAAGCGGGACTTTAGTTACGAGCAGTACTTC
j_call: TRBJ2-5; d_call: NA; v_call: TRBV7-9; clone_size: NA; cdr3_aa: CASSLVGRGETQYF; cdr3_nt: TGTGCCAGCAGCTTAGTAGGGCGAGGAGAGACCCAGTACTTC
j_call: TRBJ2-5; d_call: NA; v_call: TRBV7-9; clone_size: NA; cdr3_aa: CASTLSGQVVQETQYF; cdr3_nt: TGTGCCAGCACCCTTAGTGGTCAGGTAGTACAAGAGACCCAGTACTTC
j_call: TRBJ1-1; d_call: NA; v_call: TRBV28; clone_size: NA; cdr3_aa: CASSPVSLANTEAFF; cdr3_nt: TGTGCCAGCAGTCCCGTTAGTTTGGCGAATACTGAAGCTTTCTTT
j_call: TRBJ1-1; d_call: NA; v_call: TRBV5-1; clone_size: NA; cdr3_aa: CASSSGWGKNTEAFF; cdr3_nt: TGCGCCAGCAGCTCCGGATGGGGGAAGAACACTGAAGCTTTCTTT
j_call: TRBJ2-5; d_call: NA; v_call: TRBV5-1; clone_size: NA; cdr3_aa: CASSSGLTQETQYF; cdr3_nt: TGCGCCAGCAGCTCGGGACTGACGCAAGAGACCCAGTACTTC
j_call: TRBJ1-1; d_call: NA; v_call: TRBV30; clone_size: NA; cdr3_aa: CAWSVGTSIAFF; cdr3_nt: TGTGCCTGGAGTGTTGGGACATCGATTGCTTTCTTT
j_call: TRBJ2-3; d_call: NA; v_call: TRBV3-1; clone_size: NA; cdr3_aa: CASSPKAAAGFDTQYF; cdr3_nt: TGTGCCAGCAGCCCCAAGGCTGCAGCCGGTTTCGATACGCAGTATTTT
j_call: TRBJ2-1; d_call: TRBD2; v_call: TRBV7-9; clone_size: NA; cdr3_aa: CASSPGLAGANEQFF; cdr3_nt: TGTGCCAGCAGCCCGGGACTAGCGGGAGCCAATGAGCAGTTCTTC
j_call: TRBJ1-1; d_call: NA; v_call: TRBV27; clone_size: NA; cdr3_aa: CASSLQGERAEAFF; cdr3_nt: TGTGCCAGCAGTCTCCAAGGGGAAAGAGCTGAAGCTTTCTTT
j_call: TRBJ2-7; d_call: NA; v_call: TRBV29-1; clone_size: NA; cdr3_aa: CSVGQYPREQYF; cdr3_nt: TGCAGCGTTGGGCAGTATCCCAGGGAGCAGTACTTC
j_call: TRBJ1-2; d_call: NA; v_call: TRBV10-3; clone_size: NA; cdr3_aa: CAISESSDGYTF; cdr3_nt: TGTGCCATCAGTGAGTCGAGTGACGGCTACACCTTC
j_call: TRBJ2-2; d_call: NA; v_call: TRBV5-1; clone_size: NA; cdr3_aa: CASSLGAGPNTGELFF; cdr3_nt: TGCGCCAGCAGCTTGGGTGCAGGCCCTAACACCGGGGAGCTGTTTTTT
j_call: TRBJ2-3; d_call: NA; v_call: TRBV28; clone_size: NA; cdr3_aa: CASSLHTTGPGADTQYF; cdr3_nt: TGTGCCAGCAGTTTACACACAACGGGACCCGGGGCAGATACGCAGTATTTT
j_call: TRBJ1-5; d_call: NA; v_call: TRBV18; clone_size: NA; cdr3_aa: CASSPLRESNQPQHF; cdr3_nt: TGTGCCAGCTCACCACTCAGGGAGAGCAATCAGCCCCAGCATTTT
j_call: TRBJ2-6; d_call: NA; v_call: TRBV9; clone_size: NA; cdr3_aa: CASSGGTFSGANVLTF; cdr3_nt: TGTGCCAGCAGCGGGGGGACGTTCTCTGGGGCCAACGTCCTGACTTTC
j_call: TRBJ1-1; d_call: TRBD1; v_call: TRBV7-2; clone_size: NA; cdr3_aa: CASSLARRAGGAFF; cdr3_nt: TGTGCCAGCAGCTTAGCCCGTCGAGCAGGGGGGGCTTTCTTT
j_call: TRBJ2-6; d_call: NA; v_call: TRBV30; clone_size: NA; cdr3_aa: CAWSVPGANVLTF; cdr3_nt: TGTGCCTGGAGTGTACCCGGGGCCAACGTCCTGACTTTC
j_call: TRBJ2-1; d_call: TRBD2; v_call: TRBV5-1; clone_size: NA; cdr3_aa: CASSGGREYNEQFF; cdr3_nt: TGCGCCTCCTCGGGGGGACGGGAATACAATGAGCAGTTCTTC
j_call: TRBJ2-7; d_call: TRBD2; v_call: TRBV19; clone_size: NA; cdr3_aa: CASSIRLAGGPYEQYF; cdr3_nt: TGTGCCAGTAGTATAAGGCTAGCGGGAGGGCCCTACGAGCAGTACTTC
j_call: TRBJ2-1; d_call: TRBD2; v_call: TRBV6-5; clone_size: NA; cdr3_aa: CASTSSGGREFF; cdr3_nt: TGTGCCAGCACCTCCTCCGGGGGGAGGGAGTTCTTC
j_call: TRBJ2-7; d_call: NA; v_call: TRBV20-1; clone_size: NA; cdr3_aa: CSARDSPQGGSEQYF; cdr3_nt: TGCAGTGCTAGAGATAGCCCCCAGGGAGGAAGCGAGCAGTACTTC
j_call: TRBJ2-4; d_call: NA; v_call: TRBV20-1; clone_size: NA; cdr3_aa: CSANSGLAKNIQYF; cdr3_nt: TGCAGTGCTAATAGCGGCTTAGCCAAAAACATTCAGTACTTC
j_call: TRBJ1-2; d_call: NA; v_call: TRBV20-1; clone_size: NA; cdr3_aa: CSARKGSGYTF; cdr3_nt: TGCAGTGCTAGAAAGGGCTCTGGCTACACCTTC
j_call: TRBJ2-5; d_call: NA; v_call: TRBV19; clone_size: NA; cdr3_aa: CASSIGGSRGETQYF; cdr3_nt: TGTGCCAGTAGTATAGGAGGCAGTAGAGGGGAGACCCAGTACTTC
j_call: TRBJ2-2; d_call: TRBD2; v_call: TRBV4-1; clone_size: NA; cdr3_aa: CASSPRGLAGIGELFF; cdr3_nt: TGCGCCAGCAGCCCTAGGGGACTAGCGGGAATCGGGGAGCTGTTTTTT
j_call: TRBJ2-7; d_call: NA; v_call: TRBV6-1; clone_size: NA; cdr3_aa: CAVADSPPYEQYF; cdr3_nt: TGTGCTGTTGCGGACAGCCCTCCTTACGAGCAGTACTTC
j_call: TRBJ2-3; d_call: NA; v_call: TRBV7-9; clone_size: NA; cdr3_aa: CASSLTSVSTDTQYF; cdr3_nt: TGTGCCAGCAGCTTGACCTCAGTGAGCACAGATACGCAGTATTTT
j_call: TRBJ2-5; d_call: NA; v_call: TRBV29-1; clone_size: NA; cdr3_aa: CSVEELGQETQYF; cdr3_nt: TGCAGCGTTGAAGAATTGGGTCAAGAGACCCAGTACTTC
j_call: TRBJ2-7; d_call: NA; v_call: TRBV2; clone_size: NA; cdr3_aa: CASTVVGSREQYF; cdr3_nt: TGTGCCAGCACGGTAGTCGGGAGCCGGGAGCAGTACTTC
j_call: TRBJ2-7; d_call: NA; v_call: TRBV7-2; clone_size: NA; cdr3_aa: CASSQGAAHTYEQYF; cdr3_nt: TGTGCCAGCAGTCAAGGGGCAGCCCACACCTACGAGCAGTACTTC
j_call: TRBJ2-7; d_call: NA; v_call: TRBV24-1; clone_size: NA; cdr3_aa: CATSEGNRVHEQYF; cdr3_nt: TGTGCCACCAGTGAAGGCAACCGAGTCCACGAGCAGTACTTC
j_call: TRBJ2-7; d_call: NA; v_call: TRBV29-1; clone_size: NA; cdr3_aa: CSVEGVGTNYYEQYF; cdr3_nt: TGCAGCGTTGAAGGGGTCGGGACAAACTACTACGAGCAGTACTTC
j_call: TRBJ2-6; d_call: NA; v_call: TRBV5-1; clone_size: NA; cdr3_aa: CASSLGSGANVLTF; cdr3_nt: TGTGCCAGCAGTTTGGGCTCTGGGGCCAACGTCCTGACTTTC
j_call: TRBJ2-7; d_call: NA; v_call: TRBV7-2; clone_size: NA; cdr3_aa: CASSLGRDPLEQYF; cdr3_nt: TGTGCCAGCAGCTTAGGGCGGGACCCCCTCGAGCAGTACTTC
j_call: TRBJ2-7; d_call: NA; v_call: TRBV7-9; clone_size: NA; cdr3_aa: CASSWSYEQYF; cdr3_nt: TGTGCCAGCAGCTGGTCCTACGAGCAGTACTTC
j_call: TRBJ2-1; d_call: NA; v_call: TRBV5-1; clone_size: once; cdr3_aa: CASSLDLYNEQFF; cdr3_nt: TGCGCCAGCAGCTTGGACCTCTACAATGAGCAGTTCTTC
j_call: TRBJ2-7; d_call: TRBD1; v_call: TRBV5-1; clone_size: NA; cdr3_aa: CASSKTGDSYEQYF; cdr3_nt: TGCGCCAGCAGCAAGACAGGGGATTCCTACGAGCAGTACTTC
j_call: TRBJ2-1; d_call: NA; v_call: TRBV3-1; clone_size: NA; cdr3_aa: CASSLLRGVREQFF; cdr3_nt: TGTGCCAGCAGCCTCCTGCGTGGGGTCAGGGAGCAGTTCTTC
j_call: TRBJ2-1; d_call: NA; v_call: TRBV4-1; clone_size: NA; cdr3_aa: CASSHRGGPGNEQFF; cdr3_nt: TGCGCCAGCAGCCACAGGGGAGGGCCGGGGAATGAGCAGTTCTTC